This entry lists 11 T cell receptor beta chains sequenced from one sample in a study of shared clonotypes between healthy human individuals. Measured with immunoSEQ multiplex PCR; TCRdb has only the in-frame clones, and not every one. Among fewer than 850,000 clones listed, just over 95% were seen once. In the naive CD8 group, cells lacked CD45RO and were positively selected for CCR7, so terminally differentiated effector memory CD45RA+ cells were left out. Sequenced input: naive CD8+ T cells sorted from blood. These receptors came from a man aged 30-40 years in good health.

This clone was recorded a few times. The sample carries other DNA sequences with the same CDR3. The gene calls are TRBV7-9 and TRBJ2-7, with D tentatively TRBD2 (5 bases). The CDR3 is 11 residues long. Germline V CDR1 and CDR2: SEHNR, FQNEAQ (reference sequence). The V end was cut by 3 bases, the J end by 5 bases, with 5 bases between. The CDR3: CASSLGDEQYF. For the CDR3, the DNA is TGTGCCAGCAGCTTGGGAGACGAGCAGTACTTC.

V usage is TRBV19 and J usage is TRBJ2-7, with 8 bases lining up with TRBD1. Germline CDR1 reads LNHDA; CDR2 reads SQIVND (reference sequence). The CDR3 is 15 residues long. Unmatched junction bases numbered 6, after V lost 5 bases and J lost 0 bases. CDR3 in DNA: TGTGCCAGTAGTTTTTCTGGGACAGGCTCCTACGAGCAGTACTTC. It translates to CASSFSGTGSYEQYF. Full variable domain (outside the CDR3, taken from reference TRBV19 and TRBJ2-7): DGGITQSPKYLFRKEGQNVTLSCEQNLNHDAMYWYRQDPGQGLRLIYYSQIVNDFQKGDIAEGYSVSREKKESFPLTVTSAQKNPTAFYLCASSFSGTGSYEQYFGPGTRLTVT.

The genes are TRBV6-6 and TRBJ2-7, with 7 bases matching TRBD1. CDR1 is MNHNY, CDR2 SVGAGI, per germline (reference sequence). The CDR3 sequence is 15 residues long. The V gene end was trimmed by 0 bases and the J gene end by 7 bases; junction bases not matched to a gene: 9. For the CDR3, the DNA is TGTGCCAGCAGTTACTCGACAGGGAGTAAACGTGAGCAGTACTTC. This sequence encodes CASSYSTGSKREQYF.

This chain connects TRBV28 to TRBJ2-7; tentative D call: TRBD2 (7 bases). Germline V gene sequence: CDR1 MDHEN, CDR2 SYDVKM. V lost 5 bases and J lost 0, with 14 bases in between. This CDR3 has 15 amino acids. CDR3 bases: TGTGCCAGCAGTCCCCATGGGGGGGCCTCCTACGAGCAGTACTTC. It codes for CASSPHGGASYEQYF. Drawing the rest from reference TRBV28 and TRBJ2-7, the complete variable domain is DVKVTQSSRYLVKRTGEKVFLECVQDMDHENMFWYRQDPGLGLRLIYFSYDVKMKEKGDIPEGYSVSREKKERFSLILESASTNQTSMYLCASSPHGGASYEQYFGPGTRLTVT.

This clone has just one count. The CDR3 protein is CASMGLIGSYEQYF. DNA of the CDR3: TGTGCCAGCATGGGTCTTATCGGTTCCTACGAGCAGTACTTC. The chain recombines TRBV2 with TRBJ2-7; no clear D gene. This CDR3 has 14 amino acids. The germline V and J ends were trimmed by 7 bases and 1 base, with 14 bases remaining between them. CDR1 SNHLY and CDR2 FYNNEI come from the germline V gene.

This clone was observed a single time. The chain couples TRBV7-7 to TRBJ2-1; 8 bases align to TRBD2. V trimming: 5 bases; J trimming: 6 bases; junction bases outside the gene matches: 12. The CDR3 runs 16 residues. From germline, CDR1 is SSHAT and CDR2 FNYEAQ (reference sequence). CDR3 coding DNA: TGTGCCAGCAGCCCTGGACTGGCGGGAGGCGTCAATGAGCAGTTCTTC. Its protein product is CASSPGLAGGVNEQFF. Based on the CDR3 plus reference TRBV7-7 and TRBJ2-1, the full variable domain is GAGVSQSPRYKVTKRGQDVTLRCDPISSHATLYWYQQALGQGPEFLTYFNYEAQPDKSGLPSDRFSAERPEGSISTLTIQRTEQRDSAMYRCASSPGLAGGVNEQFFGPGTRLTVL.

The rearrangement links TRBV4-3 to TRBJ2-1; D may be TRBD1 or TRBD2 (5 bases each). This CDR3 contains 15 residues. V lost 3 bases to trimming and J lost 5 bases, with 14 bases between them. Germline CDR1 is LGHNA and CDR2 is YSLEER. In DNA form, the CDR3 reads TGCGCCAGCAGCCAGGACAATAACGGGGACAATGAGCAGTTCTTC. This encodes CASSQDNNGDNEQFF.

CDR3 sequence: CASSLEGLSGYPYGYTF. In DNA form, the CDR3 reads TGCGCCAGCAGCTTGGAGGGTCTTAGCGGCTATCCCTATGGCTACACCTTC. The chain couples TRBV5-1 to TRBJ1-2; D gene uncertain. Trimming pared 0 bases from V and 4 bases from J, leaving 19 bases between. Looked up from germline, CDR1 is SGHRS and CDR2 is YFSETQ. This CDR3 spans 17 amino acids.

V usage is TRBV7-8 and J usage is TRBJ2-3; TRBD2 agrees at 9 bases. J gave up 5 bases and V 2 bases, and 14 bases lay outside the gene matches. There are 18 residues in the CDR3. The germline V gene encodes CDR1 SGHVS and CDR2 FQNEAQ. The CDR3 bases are TGTGCCAGCAGCTTATGGACCCGCGGTAGCGGGAGAAGAGATACGCAGTATTTT. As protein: CASSLWTRGSGRRDTQYF.

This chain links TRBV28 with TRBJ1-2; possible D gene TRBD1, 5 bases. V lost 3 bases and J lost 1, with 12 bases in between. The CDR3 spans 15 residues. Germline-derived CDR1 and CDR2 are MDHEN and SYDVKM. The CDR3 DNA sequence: TGTGCCAGCAGTTTGCCCGGGGACCTTAACTATGGCTACACCTTC. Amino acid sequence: CASSLPGDLNYGYTF.

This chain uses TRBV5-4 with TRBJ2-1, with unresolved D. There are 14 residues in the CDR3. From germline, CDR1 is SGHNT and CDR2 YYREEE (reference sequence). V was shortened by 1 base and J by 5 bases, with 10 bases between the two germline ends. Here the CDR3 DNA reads TGTGCCAGCAGCTTGCATCCCAACCACAATGAGCAGTTCTTC. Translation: CASSLHPNHNEQFF.